A selection of T cell receptor beta chains follows, all from one sample in a study of follicular helper T cells after annual influenza vaccination. Clones were read by immunoSEQ multiplex PCR, and TCRdb kept only the in-frame ones, dropping some. In the table there are fewer than 8,000 clones, more than 75% of which are singletons. The specimen comprised CXCR5- memory CD4+ T cells sorted from blood, sampled on the day of influenza vaccination. The receptors come from an adult who received the influenza vaccine. CDR3s include the opening cysteine and the closing phenylalanine or tryptophan. The D gene is left open where the match is weak. Not every row has a clone size; where given, it reads once, few, many or a size class.

V gene,D gene,J gene,clone size,CDR3 DNA,CDR3 protein
TRBV27,.,TRBJ2-6,.,TGTGCCAGCAGTCGGCCGGGAGTAGGGTCTGGGGCCAACGTCCTGACTTTC,CASSRPGVGSGANVLTF
TRBV20-1,.,TRBJ1-1,.,TGCAGTGCCTCACGAGACAGGGAAGCTTTCTTT,CSASRDREAFF
TRBV2,.,TRBJ2-5,.,TGTGCCAGCAGTGGACGGTCGTCCCAGTACTTC,CASSGRSSQYF
TRBV28,.,TRBJ1-6,.,TGTGCCAGCAGCCACATCGATTCACCCCTCCACTTT,CASSHIDSPLHF
TRBV7-3,TRBD2,TRBJ2-1,.,TGTGCCAGCAGCTTAAAACAGCGGGGGGACCCCTACAATGAGCAGTTCTTC,CASSLKQRGDPYNEQFF
TRBV6-5,TRBD1,TRBJ1-2,few,TGTGCCGTCCACAGGGGTCGTGTAGGCTACACCTTC,CAVHRGRVGYTF
TRBV5-4,.,TRBJ2-7,.,TGTGCCAGCAGCTTGGACGGGGGCGAGCAGTACTTC,CASSLDGGEQYF
TRBV6-5,TRBD2,TRBJ2-2,.,TGTGCCAGCAGTTACGGGGGGGTCACCGGGGAGCTGTTTTTT,CASSYGGVTGELFF
TRBV19,.,TRBJ1-2,.,TGTGCCAGTAGTATATTAGGAAACTATGGCTACACCTTC,CASSILGNYGYTF
TRBV11-3,.,TRBJ1-1,.,TGTGCCAGCAGCTTCGTCAGGTGGTCGAACACTGAAGCTTTCTTT,CASSFVRWSNTEAFF
TRBV6-1,.,TRBJ1-2,few,TGTGCCAGCAGTGGATGGGGAGACTATGGCTACACCTTC,CASSGWGDYGYTF
TRBV21-1,.,TRBJ1-2,.,TGTGCCACCTTTAGGGGATACTTC,CATFRGYF
TRBV21-1,.,TRBJ2-7,.,TGTGCCAGCAGCAACCATCCGGCCCGCTCCTACGAGCAGTACTTC,CASSNHPARSYEQYF
TRBV2,.,TRBJ1-6,few,TGTGCCAGCAGTGGACAGGAGAGATCACCCCTCCACTTT,CASSGQERSPLHF
TRBV2,.,TRBJ1-1,.,TGTGCCAGCAGTGACGTCTCCCCCACTACTGAAGCTTTCTTT,CASSDVSPTTEAFF
TRBV18,.,TRBJ1-6,few,TGTGCCAGCTCCCTCCGGGTGGATTCACCCCTCCACTTT,CASSLRVDSPLHF
TRBV5-1,.,TRBJ2-3,.,TGCGCCAGCAGCTTGGCCGCGGCTAAAGATACGCAGTATTTT,CASSLAAAKDTQYF
TRBV18,TRBD1,TRBJ1-1,.,TGTGCCAGCTCCCCAGGCAGGGGGCTGGCTGAGGCTTTCTTT,CASSPGRGLAEAFF
TRBV7-2,TRBD2,TRBJ2-7,.,TGTGCCAGCAGCCCCCGACTAGCGGGGGGGGCGGGCCACGAGCAGTACTTC,CASSPRLAGGAGHEQYF
TRBV5-1,.,TRBJ2-3,.,TGCGCCAGCCTCTCTCAGGGATCGACAGATACGCAGTATTTT,CASLSQGSTDTQYF
TRBV4-3,.,TRBJ2-3,.,TGCGCCAGCAGCCAAAATCGCGGGCTGGATACGCAGTATTTT,CASSQNRGLDTQYF
TRBV7-9,TRBD1,TRBJ2-2,.,TGTGCCAGCAGCTTGGTGGGGACAGTCACCACCGGGGAGCTGTTTTTT,CASSLVGTVTTGELFF
TRBV6-1,.,TRBJ1-2,.,TGTGCCAGCAGTGAAGGGCGAGGGGCGGCGGGGGGCTACACCTTC,CASSEGRGAAGGYTF
TRBV9,TRBD2,TRBJ2-5,.,TGTGCCAGCAGCGTAGCGGAGCGAAGCGGGGGGTCAGAGACCCAGTACTTC,CASSVAERSGGSETQYF
TRBV10-3,.,TRBJ1-1,.,TGTGCCATCCGGAGGGGGACGAACACTGAAGCTTTCTTT,CAIRRGTNTEAFF
TRBV7-9,.,TRBJ2-7,few,TGTGCCAGCAGCCAGGGGGGCGGGATCCTACCTACGAATGAGCAGTACTTC,CASSQGGGILPTNEQYF
TRBV5-4,TRBD2,TRBJ2-7,.,TGTGCCAGCAGCTCGGGGGGGACAAGGTACGAGCAGTACTTC,CASSSGGTRYEQYF
TRBV27,.,TRBJ1-4,.,TGTGCCGTAAAGGACCCTGGTACGGATGAAAAACTGTTTTTT,CAVKDPGTDEKLFF
TRBV5-1,TRBD1,TRBJ1-1,.,TGCGCCAGCTCACCGGAGGGACAGGGTTACACTGAAGCTTTCTTT,CASSPEGQGYTEAFF
TRBV7-2,TRBD1,TRBJ1-2,once,TGTGCCAGCAGCCAACAGGGGGGGGGCTATGGCTACACCTTC,CASSQQGGGYGYTF
TRBV7-8,.,TRBJ2-5,.,TGTGCCAGCAGCCCTTTAGAGACCCAGTACTTC,CASSPLETQYF
TRBV23-1,TRBD1,TRBJ1-4,.,TGCGCCAGCAGTCAATCGAGTTTGGACAGGGCAATTGAAAAACTGTTTTTT,CASSQSSLDRAIEKLFF
TRBV7-2,.,TRBJ1-2,.,TGTGCCAGCAGGGACGGATATGGCTACACCTTC,CASRDGYGYTF
TRBV7-9,.,TRBJ1-3,.,TGTGCCAGCAGCTTAATGGGAGCCTCTGGAAACACCATATATTTT,CASSLMGASGNTIYF
TRBV11-2,TRBD2,TRBJ2-7,.,TGTGCCAGCAGCCGGGGGGACCCCTACGAGCAGTACTTC,CASSRGDPYEQYF
TRBV27,.,TRBJ2-1,.,TGTGCCAGCAGTTCCTCCTTTAGAGCTTTAAGGAACAATGAGCAGTTCTTC,CASSSSFRALRNNEQFF
TRBV10-3,.,TRBJ2-3,.,TGTGCCATCAGTGAGGGCACAGATACGCAGTATTTT,CAISEGTDTQYF
TRBV7-7,.,TRBJ2-5,.,TGTGCCAGCAGCCCGCACCCTGGAACCCAGTACTTC,CASSPHPGTQYF
TRBV11-3,.,TRBJ2-1,few,TGTGCCAGCAGCTTAGGATCTGGGGCAAATGAGCAGTTCTTC,CASSLGSGANEQFF
TRBV18,.,TRBJ1-1,.,TGTGCCAGCTCACATGGGAACACTGAAGCTTTCTTT,CASSHGNTEAFF
TRBV9,.,TRBJ1-2,.,TGTGCCAGCAGCGTAGATCAAGGTGAGAACACCTATGATGGCTACACCTTC,CASSVDQGENTYDGYTF
TRBV4-3,.,TRBJ2-3,.,TGCGCCAGCAGCCGCGAGGGTTTCACAGATACGCAGTATTTT,CASSREGFTDTQYF
TRBV1,.,TRBJ1-2,.,TGCACCAGCAGTGACGATGTGCGAAAGACCTATGGCTACACCTTC,CTSSDDVRKTYGYTF
TRBV6-6,.,TRBJ1-2,.,TGTGCCAGCAGAACCCGGGGGACCAACTATGGCTACACCTTC,CASRTRGTNYGYTF
TRBV4-3,.,TRBJ1-3,.,TGCGCCAGCAGCCAAGAGGGGAACTCTGGAAACACCATATATTTT,CASSQEGNSGNTIYF
TRBV14,.,TRBJ1-1,.,TGTGCCAGCAGCCCCACAATAAGAGTCGGGGCTGAAGCTTTCTTT,CASSPTIRVGAEAFF
TRBV18,.,TRBJ1-2,few,TGTGCCAGCTCACCAACGTCGACAGTAACCGATGGCTACACCTTC,CASSPTSTVTDGYTF
TRBV4-1,.,TRBJ1-2,.,TGCGCCAGCAGCCAAGACGGCAGTTTCTATGGCTACACCTTC,CASSQDGSFYGYTF
TRBV2,TRBD1,TRBJ2-6,once,TGTGCCAATCGGGACAGAGTCTCTGGGGCCAACGTCCTGACTTTC,CANRDRVSGANVLTF
TRBV7-2,.,TRBJ2-5,.,TGTGCCAGCAGCGACCCCCCTTTGGCCCAGTACTTC,CASSDPPLAQYF
TRBV7-9,.,TRBJ2-7,.,TGTGCCAGCAGCTTAGGACCAGGAGGCGACGAGCAGTACTTC,CASSLGPGGDEQYF
TRBV9,.,TRBJ1-1,.,TGTGCCAGCAGCGCGACAGCCACTGTGAACACTGAAGCTTTCTTT,CASSATATVNTEAFF
TRBV7-6,.,TRBJ2-7,.,TGTGCAAAAGGGGGGGGGCTCTTAGCGTACGAGCAGTACTTC,CAKGGGLLAYEQYF
TRBV29-1,.,TRBJ1-4,.,TGCAGCGCCCACGCAGGCCTCTATGAAAAACTGTTTTTT,CSAHAGLYEKLFF
TRBV29-1,.,TRBJ2-1,.,TGCAGCGTTCCACACCGTAGCTCCTACAATGAGCAGTTCTTC,CSVPHRSSYNEQFF